A single sample gave rise to the 18 T cell receptor beta chains below, sequenced in a study of beta chain features in type 1 diabetes. Study-wide findings and caveats: Shorter TCRB CDR3s, moderately but significantly so, were found in Type 1 diabetes patients in all four CD4+ subsets.

Expressed TCRB transcripts were sequenced because the isolated RNA had all been reverse transcribed beforehand. TCRdb's table, derived via immunoSEQ multiplex PCR, lists solely in-frame clones and lacks some. Here the sample spans fewer than 300,000 clones, around 9.9% being singletons. Antigens of these TCRs are unknown. Material for sequencing was naive CD4+ T cells from blood. The origin of the receptors is a young man with type 1 diabetes.

The chain combines TRBV18 with TRBJ2-7, with D tentatively TRBD2 (5 bases). The V gene lost 0 bases and the J gene lost 0 bases, with 9 bases spanning the gap. CDR1 and CDR2 (germline): KGHSH, LQKENI. The CDR3 extends over 15 amino acids. The CDR3 nucleotides read TGTGCCAGCTCACCACCGGCTAGCAGCTCCTACGAGCAGTACTTC. Its protein is CASSPPASSSYEQYF.

The chain joins TRBV4-2 to TRBJ2-3, with 9 nucleotides matching TRBD2. The trim removed 4 bases at V and 2 bases at J, leaving 4 bases unmatched. Germline CDR1 reads LGHNA; CDR2 reads YNFKEQ. The CDR3 runs 15 residues. CDR3 amino acids: CASSRASGATDTQYF. As DNA, the CDR3 is TGTGCCAGCAGCCGCGCTAGCGGGGCCACAGATACGCAGTATTTT.

Points on this clone: This same CDR3 is encoded by further DNA sequences in the sample. The rearrangement joins TRBV7-3 to TRBJ2-1; 12 bases are a match to TRBD2. V lost 5 bases, J lost 4 bases, and 3 bases stayed unmatched. Germline-derived CDR1 and CDR2 are SGHTA and FQGTGA. The CDR3 runs to 15 residues. The CDR3 loop reads CASSPGLAGYNEQFF. The CDR3 DNA reads as TGTGCCAGCAGCCCAGGACTAGCGGGATACAATGAGCAGTTCTTC.

This chain links TRBV9 with TRBJ1-2; D is undetermined. V was pared by 2 bases and J by 0 bases, with 8 bases between. The CDR3 spans 14 residues. Looked up from germline, CDR1 is SGDLS and CDR2 is YYNGEE. In nucleotides, the CDR3 is TGTGCCAGCAGCGTTTTAACGGCTAACTATGGCTACACCTTC. The encoded protein is CASSVLTANYGYTF.

The chain joins TRBV15 to TRBJ2-1; TRBD2 might be the D (5 bases). This CDR3 is built from 16 residues. V gave up 0 bases and J gave up 4 bases, with 13 bases separating them. Germline V lookup: CDR1 LNHNV, CDR2 YYDKDF (reference sequence). The CDR3 loop reads CATSRDRSPGYNEQFF. CDR3 DNA sequence: TGTGCCACCAGCAGAGATCGTTCACCGGGGTACAATGAGCAGTTCTTC.

This clone was seen only a few times. The chain joins TRBV7-9 to TRBJ1-4; 9 nucleotides line up with TRBD1. The CDR3 has 16 residues. Germline V lookup: CDR1 SEHNR, CDR2 FQNEAQ (reference sequence). V lost 5 bases, J lost 8 bases, and 12 bases stayed unmatched. The CDR3 DNA follows: TGTGCCAGCAGCCGTCCTAGGACAGGGGAAAGGGAAAAACTGTTTTTT. Translated: CASSRPRTGEREKLFF.

The V call is TRBV25-1, the J call TRBJ2-5, with 9 bases that match TRBD1. The trim removed 1 base at V and 5 bases at J, leaving 5 bases unmatched. The germline CDR1 and CDR2 sequences are MGHDK and SYGVNS. This CDR3 spans 15 amino acids. The CDR3 spells CASSELTGGAETQYF. The CDR3 DNA sequence: TGTGCCAGCAGTGAATTGACAGGGGGAGCGGAGACCCAGTACTTC. The full variable domain, rest sourced from reference TRBV25-1 and TRBJ2-5, is EADIYQTPRYLVIGTGKKITLECSQTMGHDKMYWYQQDPGMELHLIHYSYGVNSTEKGDLSSESTVSRIRTEHFPLTLESARPSHTSQYLCASSELTGGAETQYFGPGTRLLVL.

J is TRBJ2-5 and V is TRBV2, with 12 bases aligning to TRBD1. CDR1 is SNHLY, CDR2 FYNNEI, per germline. V was clipped by 10 bases and J by 5 bases; unmatched bases: 11. The CDR3 is 15 amino acids. The CDR3 bases are TGTGCCACCCTAGACGGGACAGGGGGCGGGGAGACCCAGTACTTC. Protein product: CATLDGTGGGETQYF.

V is TRBV4-2 and J is TRBJ1-5, with D unresolved. This CDR3 is 15 amino acids long. V dropped 0 bases and J dropped 4 bases, with 10 bases sitting between them. Germline V CDR1 and CDR2: LGHNA, YNFKEQ. The CDR3 coding sequence is TGTGCCAGCAGCCAAGATAACGGGGTGAATCAGCCCCAGCATTTT. It is translated as CASSQDNGVNQPQHF.

The rearrangement uses TRBV19 and TRBJ2-5, with 9 bases aligning to TRBD1. Unmatched junction bases numbered 8, after V lost 8 bases and J lost 7 bases. The germline gives CDR1 LNHDA, CDR2 SQIVND (reference sequence). The CDR3 totals 13 residues. CDR3 loop: CASRTGEGGTQYF. The DNA of the CDR3 is TGTGCCAGTCGGACAGGGGAGGGTGGGACCCAGTACTTC. The whole variable domain, remainder taken from reference TRBV19 and TRBJ2-5, is DGGITQSPKYLFRKEGQNVTLSCEQNLNHDAMYWYRQDPGQGLRLIYYSQIVNDFQKGDIAEGYSVSREKKESFPLTVTSAQKNPTAFYLCASRTGEGGTQYFGPGTRLLVL.

This clone was counted a few times. The chain has TRBV5-1 and TRBJ1-6, with D possibly TRBD1 on 6 matching bases. Per the germline V gene, CDR1 is SGHRS and CDR2 is YFSETQ. V dropped 2 bases and J dropped 5 bases, with 11 bases sitting between them. The CDR3 loop spans 15 amino acids. CDR3 in amino acids: CASSFQGIDNSPLHF. CDR3 bases: TGCGCCAGCAGCTTTCAGGGGATAGATAATTCACCCCTCCACTTT.

V gene TRBV18 combines with J gene TRBJ2-7, with 7 bases lining up with TRBD2. CDR1 is KGHSH and CDR2 is LQKENI in the germline V gene. The CDR3 is made up of 12 amino acids. Unmatched junction bases numbered 6, after V lost 6 bases and J lost 7 bases. The CDR3 coding sequence is TGTGCCAGCTCGGCCGGGACTAATGAGCAGTACTTC. This sequence encodes CASSAGTNEQYF.

This clone has only a few counts. The chain is built from TRBV7-2 and TRBJ2-1; 10 positions agree with TRBD2. CDR1 and CDR2 (germline): SGHTA, FQGNSA. The CDR3 extends over 15 amino acids. J lost 6 bases, V lost 6 bases, and 8 bases had no gene match. The CDR3 DNA follows: TGTGCCAGCAGTTCACAGCGGGGGGGTCGCAATGAGCAGTTCTTC. Its protein is CASSSQRGGRNEQFF.

This clone was detected many times. The chain couples TRBV4-3 to TRBJ1-4; D not certain. CDR3 length: 14 residues. Germline assignment: CDR1 LGHNA and CDR2 YSLEER. V lost 0 bases, J lost 8 bases, and 10 bases lay in between. CDR3 sequence (DNA): TGCGCCAGCAGCCAAGATCCTGGTGGCGAAAAACTGTTTTTT. Translated: CASSQDPGGEKLFF.

The rearrangement uses TRBV19 and TRBJ2-2; 9 nucleotides align to TRBD2. Germline loops: CDR1 LNHDA, CDR2 SQIVND (reference sequence). V dropped 3 bases and J dropped 8; count of bases not matched to a gene: 7. The CDR3 runs to 15 residues. Here the CDR3 reads CASSILSGGPGELFF. As DNA, the CDR3 is TGTGCCAGTAGTATCCTCAGCGGGGGGCCGGGGGAGCTGTTTTTT. Full variable domain (missing parts from reference TRBV19 and TRBJ2-2): DGGITQSPKYLFRKEGQNVTLSCEQNLNHDAMYWYRQDPGQGLRLIYYSQIVNDFQKGDIAEGYSVSREKKESFPLTVTSAQKNPTAFYLCASSILSGGPGELFFGEGSRLTVL.

The table lists this clone with a few counts. The chain combines TRBV4-3 with TRBJ1-6, with D perhaps TRBD1 (6 bases). This CDR3 has 13 amino acids. CDR1 and CDR2 from the germline V gene are LGHNA and YSLEER. Between the trimmed V and J ends, which lost 0 bases and 13 bases, there was a span of 10 bases. CDR3 bases: TGCGCCAGCAGCCAAGATCCAGGGGCTCCCCTCCACTTT. As protein: CASSQDPGAPLHF.

This clone has more than one count but fewer than ten. The DNA for the CDR3 is TGCGCCAGCAGCCAAGATTGGCTAACTAGCTCCTACGAGCAGTACTTC. Amino acid sequence: CASSQDWLTSSYEQYF. The V call is TRBV4-3, the J call TRBJ2-7, with D perhaps matching TRBD2 (5 bases). Germline V gene data show CDR1 as LGHNA and CDR2 as YSLEER. The germline V and J ends were trimmed by 0 bases and 0 bases, with 12 bases remaining between them. This CDR3 contains 16 residues.

The J gene is TRBJ1-6, the V gene TRBV7-9, with 7 positions matching TRBD1. Germline V CDR1 and CDR2: SEHNR, FQNEAQ (reference sequence). This CDR3 is 15 amino acids long. J was trimmed by 3 bases and V by 5 bases; bases with no gene match: 4. The CDR3 nucleotides read TGTGCCAGCAGCCCTGGGACAGACTATAATTCACCCCTCCACTTT. Its protein is CASSPGTDYNSPLHF.